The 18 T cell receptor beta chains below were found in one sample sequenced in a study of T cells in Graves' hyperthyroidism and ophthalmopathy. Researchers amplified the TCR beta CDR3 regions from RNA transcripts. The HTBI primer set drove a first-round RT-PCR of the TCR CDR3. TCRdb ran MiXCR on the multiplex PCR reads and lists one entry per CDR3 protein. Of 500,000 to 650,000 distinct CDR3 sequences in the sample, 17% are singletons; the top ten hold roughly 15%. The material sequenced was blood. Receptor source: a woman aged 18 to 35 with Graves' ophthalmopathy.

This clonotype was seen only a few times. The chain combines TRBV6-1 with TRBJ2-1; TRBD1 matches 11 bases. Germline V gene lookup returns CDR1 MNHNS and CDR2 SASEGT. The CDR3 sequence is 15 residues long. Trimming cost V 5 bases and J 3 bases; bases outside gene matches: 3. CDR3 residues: CASSRTGGVYNEQFF. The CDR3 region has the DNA TGTGCCAGCAGTCGGACAGGGGGCGTCTACAATGAGCAGTTCTTC.

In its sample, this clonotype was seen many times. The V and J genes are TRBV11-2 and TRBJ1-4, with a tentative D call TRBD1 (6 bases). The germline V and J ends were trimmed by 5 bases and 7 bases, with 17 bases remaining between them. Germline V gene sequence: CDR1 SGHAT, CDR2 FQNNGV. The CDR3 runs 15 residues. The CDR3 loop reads CASSPDGQGSEKLFF. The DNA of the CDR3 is TGTGCCAGCAGCCCCGACGGGCAGGGGAGTGAAAAACTGTTTTTT.

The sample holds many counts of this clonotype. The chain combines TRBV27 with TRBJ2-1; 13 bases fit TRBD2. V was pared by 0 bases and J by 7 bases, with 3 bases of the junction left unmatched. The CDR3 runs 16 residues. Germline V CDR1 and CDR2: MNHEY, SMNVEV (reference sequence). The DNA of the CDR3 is TGTGCCAGCAGTTTATCGGCGGGACTAGCGGGGAATGAGCAGTTCTTC. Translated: CASSLSAGLAGNEQFF.

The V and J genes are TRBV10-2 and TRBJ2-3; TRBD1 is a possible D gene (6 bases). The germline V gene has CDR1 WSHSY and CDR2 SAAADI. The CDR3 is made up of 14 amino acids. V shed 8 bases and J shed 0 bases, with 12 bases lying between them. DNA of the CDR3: TGCGCCAGCCAGGACAGTCTAAGCACAGATACGCAGTATTTT. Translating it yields CASQDSLSTDTQYF.

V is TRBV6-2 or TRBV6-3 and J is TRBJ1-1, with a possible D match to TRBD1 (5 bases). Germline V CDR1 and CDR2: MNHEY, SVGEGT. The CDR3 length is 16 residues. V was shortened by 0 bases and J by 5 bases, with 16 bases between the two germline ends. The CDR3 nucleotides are TGTGCCAGCAGTTACTCGAATAGGGGTCCCAAAACTGAAGCTTTCTTT. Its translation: CASSYSNRGPKTEAFF.

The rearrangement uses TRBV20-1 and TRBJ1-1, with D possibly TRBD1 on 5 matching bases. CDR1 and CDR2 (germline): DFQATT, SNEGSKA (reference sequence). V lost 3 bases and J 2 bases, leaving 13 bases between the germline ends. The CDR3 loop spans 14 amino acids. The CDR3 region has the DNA TGCAGTGCTAGTTCGAGGGGCCGAAACACTGAAGCTTTCTTT. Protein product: CSASSRGRNTEAFF.

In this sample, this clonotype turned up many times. CDR3: CASRGTAPTEAFF. The CDR3 region has the DNA TGCGCCAGCAGAGGAACAGCGCCCACTGAAGCTTTCTTT. The chain carries TRBV5-1 and TRBJ1-1; D unresolved. Looked up from germline, CDR1 is SGHRS and CDR2 is YFSETQ. Trimming stripped 5 bases from V and 4 bases from J, with 12 bases between. CDR3 length equals 13 residues.

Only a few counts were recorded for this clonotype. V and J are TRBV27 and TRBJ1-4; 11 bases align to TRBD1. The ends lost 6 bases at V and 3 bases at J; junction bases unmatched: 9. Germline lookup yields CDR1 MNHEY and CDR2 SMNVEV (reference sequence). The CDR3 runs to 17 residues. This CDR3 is CASSFRTGGASNEKLFF. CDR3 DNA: TGTGCCAGCAGCTTCAGGACAGGGGGCGCTTCTAATGAAAAACTGTTTTTT.

CDR3 nucleotide sequence: TGTGCCAGCAGCGTAGGTCTACGAACTAGCACAGATACGCAGTATTTT. Translation gives CASSVGLRTSTDTQYF. The chain is built from TRBV9 and TRBJ2-3, with D unclear. The CDR3 covers 16 residues. Germline V lookup: CDR1 SGDLS, CDR2 YYNGEE. Trimming took off 0 bases at V and 0 bases at J, with 11 bases between the two ends.

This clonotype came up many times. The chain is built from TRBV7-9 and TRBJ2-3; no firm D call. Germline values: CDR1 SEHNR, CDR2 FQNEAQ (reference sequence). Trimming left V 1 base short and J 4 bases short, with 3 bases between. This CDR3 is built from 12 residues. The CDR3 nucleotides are TGTGCCAGCAGCTTAGACTCAGATACGCAGTATTTT. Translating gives CASSLDSDTQYF.

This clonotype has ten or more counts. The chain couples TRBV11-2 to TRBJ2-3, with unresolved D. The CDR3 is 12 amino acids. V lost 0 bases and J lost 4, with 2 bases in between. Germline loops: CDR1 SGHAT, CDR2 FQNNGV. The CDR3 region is CASSLDPDTQYF. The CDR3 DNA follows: TGTGCCAGCAGCTTAGACCCAGATACGCAGTATTTT. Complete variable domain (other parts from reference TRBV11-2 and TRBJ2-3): EAGVAQSPRYKIIEKRQSVAFWCNPISGHATLYWYQQILGQGPKLLIQFQNNGVVDDSQLPKDRFSAERLKGVDSTLKIQPAKLEDSAVYLCASSLDPDTQYFGPGTRLTVL.

The CDR3 bases are TGTGCCAGCAGTCCCGTAGGACAGTTATATGGCTACACCTTC. This translates into CASSPVGQLYGYTF. The rearrangement joins TRBV28 to TRBJ1-2; weak D call: TRBD1 (6 bases). The CDR3 sequence is 14 residues long. Germline loops: CDR1 MDHEN, CDR2 SYDVKM. V was trimmed by 5 bases and J by 5 bases, leaving 15 bases between them.

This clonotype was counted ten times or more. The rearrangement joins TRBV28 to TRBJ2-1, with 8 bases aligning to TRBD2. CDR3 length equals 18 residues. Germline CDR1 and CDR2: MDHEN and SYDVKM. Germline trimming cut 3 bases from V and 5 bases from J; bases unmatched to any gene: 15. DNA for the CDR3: TGTGCCAGCAGTTTCCAACGCAGAGGAGCGGGAGAAGACAATGAGCAGTTCTTC. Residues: CASSFQRRGAGEDNEQFF.

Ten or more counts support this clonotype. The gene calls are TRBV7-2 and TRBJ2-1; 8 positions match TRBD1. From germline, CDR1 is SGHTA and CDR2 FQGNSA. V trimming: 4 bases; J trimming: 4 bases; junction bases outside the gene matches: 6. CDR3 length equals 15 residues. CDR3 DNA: TGTGCCAGCAGCTACGGACAGGGCAGGTACAATGAGCAGTTCTTC. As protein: CASSYGQGRYNEQFF.

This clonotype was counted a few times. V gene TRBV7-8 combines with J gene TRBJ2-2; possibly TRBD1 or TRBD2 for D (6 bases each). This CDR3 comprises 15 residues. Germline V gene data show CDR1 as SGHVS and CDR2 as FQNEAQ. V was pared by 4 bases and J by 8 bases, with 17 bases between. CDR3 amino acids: CASSSLGGAPGELFF. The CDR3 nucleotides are TGTGCCAGCAGCTCCCTCGGGGGCGCTCCGGGGGAGCTGTTTTTT.

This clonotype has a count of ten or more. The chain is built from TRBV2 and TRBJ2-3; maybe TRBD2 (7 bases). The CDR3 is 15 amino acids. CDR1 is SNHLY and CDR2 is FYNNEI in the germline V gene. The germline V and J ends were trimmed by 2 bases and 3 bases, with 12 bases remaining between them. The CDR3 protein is CASSERGGGTDTQYF. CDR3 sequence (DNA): TGTGCCAGCAGTGAACGAGGGGGGGGAACAGATACGCAGTATTTT.

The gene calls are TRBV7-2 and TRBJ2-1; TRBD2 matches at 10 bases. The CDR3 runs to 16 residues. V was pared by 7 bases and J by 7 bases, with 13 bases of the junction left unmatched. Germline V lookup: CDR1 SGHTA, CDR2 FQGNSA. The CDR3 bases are TGTGCCAGCACCAGGGCTAGCGGGGGTGGGTATAATGAGCAGTTCTTC. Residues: CASTRASGGGYNEQFF.

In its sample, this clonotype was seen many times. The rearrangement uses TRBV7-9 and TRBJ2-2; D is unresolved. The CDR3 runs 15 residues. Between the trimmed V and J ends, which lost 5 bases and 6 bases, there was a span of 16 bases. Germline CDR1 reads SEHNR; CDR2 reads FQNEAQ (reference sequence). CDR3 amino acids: CASSTSSRRAGELFF. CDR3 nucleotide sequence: TGTGCCAGCAGCACATCATCCAGGAGAGCCGGGGAGCTGTTTTTT.